This T cell receptor (beta chain) was recovered during a study of regulatory T cells in long-lasting Graves disease. General observations from the study: Newly diagnosed disease favored TRBV20-1 and TRBJ2-1 over persistent disease.

Building of the TCR beta libraries involved iRepertoire HTBI primers and Arm-PCR of CDR3 regions. TCRdb passed the multiplex PCR reads through MiXCR, listing each CDR3 protein once. The sample consists of some 400,000 distinct CDR3 sequences, just under 15% of them appearing once. This clonotype was detected only a few times. Antigen specificity is unknown. The CDR3 runs 15 residues. Germline loops: CDR1 PRHDT, CDR2 FYEKMQ (reference sequence). The trim removed 5 bases at V and 0 bases at J, leaving 2 bases unmatched. Noted time point: newly diagnosed GD, antithyroid drugs for less than 3 months. RNA isolated from PBMCs was used to make the TCR library. These same data were also listed under a study on T cells in Graves' hyperthyroidism and ophthalmopathy. This second study notes: Most thyroid-expanded clonotypes above 0.001 were also found in blood. Ophthalmopathy was separated from stable hyperthyroidism by a 13 V-J model. Ophthalmopathy got predicted by the model a median about 6.7 months before its onset.

The chain combines TRBV13 with TRBJ2-7, with 12 nucleotides matching TRBD2. This TCR came from a woman aged 30 to 39 with Graves disease. The specimen comprised peripheral blood mononuclear cells (PBMCs), sampled at new diagnosis, from a patient treated with antithyroid drugs. CDR3 sequence: CASSRTSGTSYEQYF. CDR3 DNA sequence: TGTGCCAGCAGCCGGACTAGCGGGACCTCCTACGAGCAGTACTTC.